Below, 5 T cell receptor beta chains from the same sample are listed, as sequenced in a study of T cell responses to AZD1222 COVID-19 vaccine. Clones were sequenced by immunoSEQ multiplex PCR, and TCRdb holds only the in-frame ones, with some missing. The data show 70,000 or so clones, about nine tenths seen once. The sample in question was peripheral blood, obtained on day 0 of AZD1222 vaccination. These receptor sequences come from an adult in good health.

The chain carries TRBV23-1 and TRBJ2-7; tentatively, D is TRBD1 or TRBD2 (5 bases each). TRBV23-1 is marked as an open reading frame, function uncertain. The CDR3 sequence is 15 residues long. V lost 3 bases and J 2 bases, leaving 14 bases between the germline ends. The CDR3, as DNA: TGCGCCAGCAGTCACCGCCGGGACCGACCCTACGAGCAGTACTTC. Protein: CASSHRRDRPYEQYF.

The CDR3 sequence is CASSQLVGSYYEQYF. As DNA, the CDR3 is TGCGCCAGCAGCCAATTAGTCGGCTCGTACTACGAGCAGTACTTC. The chain carries TRBV4-1 and TRBJ2-7, with D unclear. V shed 2 bases and J shed 3 bases, with 14 bases lying between them. The CDR3 loop spans 15 amino acids. Germline CDR1 and CDR2: MGHRA and YSYEKL.

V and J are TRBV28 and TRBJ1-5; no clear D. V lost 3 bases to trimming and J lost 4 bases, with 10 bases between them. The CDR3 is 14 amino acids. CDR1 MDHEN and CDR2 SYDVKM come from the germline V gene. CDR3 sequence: CASSLRQENQPQHF. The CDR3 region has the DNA TGTGCCAGCAGTTTGCGGCAAGAAAATCAGCCCCAGCATTTT. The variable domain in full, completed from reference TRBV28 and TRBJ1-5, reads DVKVTQSSRYLVKRTGEKVFLECVQDMDHENMFWYRQDPGLGLRLIYFSYDVKMKEKGDIPEGYSVSREKKERFSLILESASTNQTSMYLCASSLRQENQPQHFGDGTRLSIL.

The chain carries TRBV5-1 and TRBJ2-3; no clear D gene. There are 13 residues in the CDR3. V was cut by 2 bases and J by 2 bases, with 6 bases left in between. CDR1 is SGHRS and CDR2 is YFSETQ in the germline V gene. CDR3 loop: CASSFRDTDTQYF. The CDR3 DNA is TGCGCCAGCAGCTTTAGAGACACAGATACGCAGTATTTT.

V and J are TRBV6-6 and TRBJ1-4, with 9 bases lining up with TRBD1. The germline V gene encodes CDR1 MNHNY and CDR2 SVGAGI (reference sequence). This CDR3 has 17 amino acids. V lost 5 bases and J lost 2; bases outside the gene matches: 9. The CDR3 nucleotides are TGTGCCAGCAGTCCCCGAACAGGGGGCTCCACTAATGAAAAACTGTTTTTT. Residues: CASSPRTGGSTNEKLFF.